The rows below give T cell receptor beta chains drawn from one sample of a study of siplizumab effects on memory and regulatory T cells. Using immunoSEQ multiplex PCR, the repertoire was profiled, and TCRdb retains in-frame clones only, with some absent. The table records over 85,000 clones, just under 95% of them present only once. The specimen was CD4+ T cells sorted from blood. The origin of the receptors is a human donor in good health. CDR3s include the opening cysteine and the closing phenylalanine or tryptophan. D genes are given only for firm matches. Clone size appears in some rows only: once, few, many, or a class for an expanded clone.

size: NA; V: TRBV30; D: NA; J: TRBJ1-1; CDR3: CAWSVTPQRAEAFF; DNA: TGTGCCTGGAGTGTAACCCCTCAGCGGGCTGAAGCTTTCTTT
size: once; V: TRBV30; D: NA; J: TRBJ2-5; CDR3: CAWDEGTLGETQYF; DNA: TGTGCCTGGGATGAAGGGACATTAGGAGAGACCCAGTACTTC
size: NA; V: TRBV6-5; D: NA; J: TRBJ2-7; CDR3: CASSYSGQGSYEQYF; DNA: TGTGCCAGCAGTTACTCAGGGCAGGGGTCCTACGAGCAGTACTTC
size: NA; V: TRBV4-2; D: NA; J: TRBJ2-1; CDR3: CASSQDTKTSFIF; DNA: TGTGCCAGCAGCCAAGATACGAAGACCTCTTTCATCTTC
size: NA; V: TRBV6-1; D: TRBD2; J: TRBJ2-1; CDR3: CASSEAGGYPYEQFF; DNA: TGTGCCAGCAGTGAAGCGGGGGGGTACCCGTATGAGCAGTTCTTC
size: NA; V: TRBV19; D: NA; J: TRBJ1-2; CDR3: CASSVTRPYGYTF; DNA: TGTGCCAGTAGTGTAACGCGCCCATATGGCTACACCTTC
size: NA; V: TRBV7-9; D: NA; J: TRBJ1-1; CDR3: CASSIRGSNTEAFF; DNA: TGTGCCAGCAGCATAAGGGGGTCTAACACTGAAGCTTTCTTT
size: NA; V: TRBV9; D: NA; J: TRBJ2-6; CDR3: CASSVGLGSPGANVLTF; DNA: TGTGCCAGCAGCGTAGGGCTAGGGTCCCCTGGGGCCAACGTCCTGACTTTC
size: NA; V: TRBV11-2; D: NA; J: TRBJ2-7; CDR3: CASSSLRYSYEQYF; DNA: TGTGCCAGCAGCTCCCTGCGGTATTCCTACGAGCAGTACTTC
size: NA; V: TRBV16; D: NA; J: TRBJ2-2; CDR3: CASSPSEGRRILRLAGELFF; DNA: TGTGCCAGCAGCCCTTCCGAGGGGCGAAGGATTCTTAGGCTCGCCGGGGAGCTGTTTTTT
size: few; V: TRBV6-5; D: NA; J: TRBJ1-1; CDR3: CASGRGVAFF; DNA: TGTGCCAGCGGCCGGGGCGTTGCTTTCTTT
size: NA; V: TRBV15; D: NA; J: TRBJ1-2; CDR3: CATSIRAGASYGYTF; DNA: TGTGCCACCAGCATTCGCGCCGGGGCCAGCTATGGCTACACCTTC
size: few; V: TRBV5-6; D: NA; J: TRBJ2-5; CDR3: CASREEGGAQETQYF; DNA: TGTGCCAGCAGGGAAGAGGGAGGAGCTCAAGAGACCCAGTACTTC
size: NA; V: TRBV5-1; D: NA; J: TRBJ1-2; CDR3: CASSVDSKQAYGYTF; DNA: TGCGCCAGCAGCGTCGACAGTAAACAAGCCTATGGCTACACCTTC
size: NA; V: TRBV10-3; D: NA; J: TRBJ1-5; CDR3: CAISAQGQPQHF; DNA: TGTGCCATCAGTGCTCAGGGGCAGCCCCAGCATTTT
size: NA; V: TRBV2; D: NA; J: TRBJ2-3; CDR3: CASNEDTQYF; DNA: TGTGCCAGCAATGAAGATACGCAGTATTTT
size: NA; V: TRBV5-1; D: TRBD1; J: TRBJ1-1; CDR3: CASSLGDRDTEAFF; DNA: TGCGCCAGCAGCTTGGGAGACAGGGACACTGAAGCTTTCTTT
size: NA; V: TRBV5-4; D: TRBD2; J: TRBJ2-1; CDR3: CASSLRLAVYNEQFF; DNA: TGTGCCAGCAGCTTGCGACTAGCGGTGTACAATGAGCAGTTCTTC
size: NA; V: TRBV10-1; D: NA; J: TRBJ1-1; CDR3: CASRVSGTNTEAFF; DNA: TGCGCCAGCCGGGTAAGTGGGACAAACACTGAAGCTTTCTTT
size: NA; V: TRBV6-6; D: TRBD1; J: TRBJ1-5; CDR3: CASSTQTGGQQPQHF; DNA: TGTGCCAGCAGCACACAGACAGGGGGTCAACAGCCCCAGCATTTT
size: NA; V: TRBV27; D: NA; J: TRBJ2-1; CDR3: CASRPTRTTYNEQFF; DNA: TGTGCCAGCAGGCCGACTAGAACTACCTACAATGAGCAGTTCTTC
size: NA; V: TRBV4-1; D: NA; J: TRBJ1-2; CDR3: CASSQVGVNEGYTF; DNA: TGCGCCAGCAGCCAAGTTGGAGTGAATGAAGGCTACACCTTC
size: NA; V: TRBV5-4; D: NA; J: TRBJ2-7; CDR3: CASSLGNYEQYF; DNA: TGTGCCAGCAGCTTGGGGAACTACGAGCAGTACTTC
size: NA; V: TRBV5-1; D: TRBD1; J: TRBJ2-5; CDR3: CASSLSDRGTRETQYF; DNA: TGCGCCAGCAGCTTAAGTGACAGGGGGACTCGGGAGACCCAGTACTTC
size: NA; V: TRBV5-1; D: NA; J: TRBJ2-3; CDR3: CASSPGSTDTQYF; DNA: TGCGCCAGCAGCCCCGGAAGCACAGATACGCAGTATTTT
size: once; V: TRBV5-5; D: TRBD2; J: TRBJ2-7; CDR3: CASSMLAGGYEQYF; DNA: TGTGCCAGCAGCATGCTAGCGGGTGGCTACGAGCAGTACTTC
size: NA; V: TRBV9; D: NA; J: TRBJ1-3; CDR3: CASSRGGKSSGNTIYF; DNA: TGTGCCAGCAGCCGCGGGGGGAAGAGCTCTGGAAACACCATATATTTT